One and the same sample provided the 3 T cell receptor beta chains below, sequenced in a study of cytomegalovirus exposure and HLA in healthy donors. This PCR relied on a set of 60 Vbeta primers and 13 Jbeta primers. The assay was immunoSEQ multiplex PCR, and TCRdb's table has in-frame clones only and misses some. The sample lists about 200,000 clones, 75% to 85% occurring once. The sequenced sample was PBMCs. These receptor sequences come from a girl under 18 in good health and CMV-seronegative.

This clone was observed once. The chain employs TRBV7-3 and TRBJ2-1; 11 bases align to TRBD2. Germline V gene data show CDR1 as SGHTA and CDR2 as FQGTGA. J was trimmed by 8 bases and V by 9 bases; bases with no gene match: 3. There are 12 residues in the CDR3. The CDR3 DNA sequence: TGTGCCAGTGGGACTAGCGGAGATGAGCAGTTCTTC. This translates into CASGTSGDEQFF.

This chain uses TRBV30 with TRBJ1-3, with D possibly TRBD1 on 5 matching bases. The germline V gene encodes CDR1 GTSNPN and CDR2 SVGIG (reference sequence). Trimming removed 0 bases from V and 4 bases from J, with 7 bases in between. This CDR3 region has 13 residues. The CDR3 DNA sequence: TGTGCCTGGAGTGTAAGACAGGGAAACACCATATATTTT. This sequence encodes CAWSVRQGNTIYF.

The J gene is TRBJ2-5, the V gene TRBV28, with 9 nucleotides matching TRBD1. The J call may be wrong; the DNA end is better matched by TRBJ2-7. Germline CDR1 reads MDHEN; CDR2 reads SYDVKM. The CDR3 contains 14 residues. The CDR3 protein is CASSYLGQGYEQYF. The CDR3 DNA follows: TGTGCCAGCAGTTATTTGGGACAGGGCTACGAGCAGTACTTC.